What follows is one T cell receptor beta chain and its context. This specimen belongs to a study of blood T cell repertoires in COVID-19. Profiled with immunoSEQ multiplex PCR; TCRdb holds only in-frame clones, not every one. In the table there are approximately 120,000 clones, less than 90% of which are singletons. CDR3 size: 12 residues. V was trimmed by 6 bases and J by 7 bases, leaving 12 bases between them. Participants were aged roughly 18 to 89 years from 24 US areas. Cohort 3 recovered donors had two negative PCRs, clearance, or symptom resolution. Sequencing used PBMCs or T cells enriched from blood (not recorded which). The chain has TRBV12-3 or TRBV12-4 and TRBJ1-1, with D possibly being TRBD1 (5 bases). This clonotype was sampled from a man aged 25 to 40 who had recovered from COVID-19. The CDR3 nucleotides are TGTGCCAGCAGCGACCCAAGGGGTGAAGCTTTCTTT. Protein product: CASSDPRGEAFF.